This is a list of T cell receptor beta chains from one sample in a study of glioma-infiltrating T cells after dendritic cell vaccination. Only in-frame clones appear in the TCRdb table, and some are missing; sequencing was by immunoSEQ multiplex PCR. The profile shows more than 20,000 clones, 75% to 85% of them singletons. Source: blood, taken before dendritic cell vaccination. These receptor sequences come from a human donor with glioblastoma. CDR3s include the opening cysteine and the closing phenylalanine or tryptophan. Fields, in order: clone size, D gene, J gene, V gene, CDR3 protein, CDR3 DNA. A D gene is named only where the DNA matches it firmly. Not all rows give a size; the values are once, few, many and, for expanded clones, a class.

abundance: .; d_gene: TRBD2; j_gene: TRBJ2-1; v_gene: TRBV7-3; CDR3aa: CASSSWGTSGSYNEQFF; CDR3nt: TGTGCCAGCAGCTCCTGGGGGACTAGCGGGAGCTACAATGAGCAGTTCTTC
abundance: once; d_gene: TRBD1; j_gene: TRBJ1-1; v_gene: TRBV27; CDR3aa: CASSPGTGRIGDTEAFF; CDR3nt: TGTGCCAGCAGTCCCGGGACAGGGCGGATTGGAGACACTGAAGCTTTCTTT
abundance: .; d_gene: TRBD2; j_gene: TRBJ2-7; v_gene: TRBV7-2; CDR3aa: CASSLQPSGSYEQYF; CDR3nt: TGTGCCAGCAGCTTACAGCCTAGCGGGAGCTACGAGCAGTACTTC
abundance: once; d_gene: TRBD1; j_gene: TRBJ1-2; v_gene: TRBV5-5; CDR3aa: CASSRTGAGYGYTF; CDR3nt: TGTGCCAGCAGCAGGACAGGGGCGGGCTATGGCTACACCTTC
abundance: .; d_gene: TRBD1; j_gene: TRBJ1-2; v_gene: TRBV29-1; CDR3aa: CSVAPGTGGRGGYGYTF; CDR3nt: TGCAGCGTTGCCCCCGGGACAGGGGGCCGCGGAGGGTATGGCTACACCTTC
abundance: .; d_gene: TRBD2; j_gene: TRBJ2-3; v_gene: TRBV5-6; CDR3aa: CASSLGMSGRAGDTQYF; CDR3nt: TGTGCCAGCAGCTTGGGAATGAGCGGGAGGGCCGGAGATACGCAGTATTTT
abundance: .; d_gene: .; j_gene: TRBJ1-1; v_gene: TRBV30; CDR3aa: CAWSTEGNTEAFF; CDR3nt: TGTGCCTGGAGTACGGAGGGGAACACTGAAGCTTTCTTT
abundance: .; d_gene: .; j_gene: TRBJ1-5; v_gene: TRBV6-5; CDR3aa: CASSLRDNIQPQHF; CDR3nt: TGTGCCAGCAGTTTGAGGGACAACATTCAGCCCCAGCATTTT
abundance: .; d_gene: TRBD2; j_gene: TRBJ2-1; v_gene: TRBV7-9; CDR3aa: CASSLAGTSADEQFF; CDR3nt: TGTGCCAGCAGCTTAGCCGGGACTAGCGCAGATGAGCAGTTCTTC
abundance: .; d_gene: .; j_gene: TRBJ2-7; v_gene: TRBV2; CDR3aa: CASSEGKGLEQYF; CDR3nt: TGTGCCAGCAGTGAAGGTAAGGGGCTCGAGCAGTACTTC
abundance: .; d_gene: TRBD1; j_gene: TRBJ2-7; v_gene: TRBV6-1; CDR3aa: CASSEAGTGSYEQYF; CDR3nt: TGTGCCAGCAGTGAAGCCGGGACAGGCTCCTACGAGCAGTACTTC
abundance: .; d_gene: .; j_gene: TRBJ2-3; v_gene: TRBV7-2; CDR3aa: CASSLSGLPTDTQYF; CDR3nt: TGTGCCAGCAGCTTATCAGGACTACCCACAGATACGCAGTATTTT
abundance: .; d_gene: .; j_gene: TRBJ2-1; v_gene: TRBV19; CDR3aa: CASTVAATFYNEQFF; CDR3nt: TGTGCCAGTACCGTAGCGGCCACTTTCTACAATGAGCAGTTCTTC
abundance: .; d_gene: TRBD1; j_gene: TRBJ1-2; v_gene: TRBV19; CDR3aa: CASSRRTTTGTGKDGYTF; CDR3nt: TGTGCCAGTAGTAGGCGAACGACCACCGGGACAGGCAAGGATGGCTACACCTTC
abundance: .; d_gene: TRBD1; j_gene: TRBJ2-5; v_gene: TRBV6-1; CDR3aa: CASSEDRGQTQYF; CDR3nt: TGTGCCAGCAGTGAGGACAGGGGCCAGACCCAGTACTTC
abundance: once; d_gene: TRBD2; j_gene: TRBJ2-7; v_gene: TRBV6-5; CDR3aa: CASKETSGPYEQYF; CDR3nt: TGTGCCAGCAAGGAGACTAGCGGGCCTTACGAGCAGTACTTC